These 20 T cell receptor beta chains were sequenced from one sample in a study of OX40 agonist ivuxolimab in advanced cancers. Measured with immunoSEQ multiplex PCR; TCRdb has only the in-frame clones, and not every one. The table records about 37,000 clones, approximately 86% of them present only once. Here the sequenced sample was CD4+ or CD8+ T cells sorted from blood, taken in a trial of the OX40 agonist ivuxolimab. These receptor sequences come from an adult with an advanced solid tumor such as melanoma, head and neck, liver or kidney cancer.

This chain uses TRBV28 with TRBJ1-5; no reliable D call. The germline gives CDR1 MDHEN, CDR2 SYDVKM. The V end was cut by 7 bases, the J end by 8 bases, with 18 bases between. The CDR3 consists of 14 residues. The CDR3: CASMRREGIKPQHF. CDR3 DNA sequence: TGTGCCAGCATGCGGAGGGAAGGGATCAAGCCCCAGCATTTT.

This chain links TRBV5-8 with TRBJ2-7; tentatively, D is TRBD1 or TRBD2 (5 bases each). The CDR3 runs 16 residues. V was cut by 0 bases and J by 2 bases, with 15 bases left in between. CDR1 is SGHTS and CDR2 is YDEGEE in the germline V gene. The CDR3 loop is CASSLEGDRGPYEQYF. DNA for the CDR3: TGTGCCAGCAGCTTGGAGGGAGATCGGGGACCCTACGAGCAGTACTTC.

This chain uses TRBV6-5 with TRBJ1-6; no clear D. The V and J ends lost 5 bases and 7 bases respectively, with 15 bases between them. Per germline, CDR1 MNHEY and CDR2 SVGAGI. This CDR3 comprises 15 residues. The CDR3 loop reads CASSPTGTANSPLHF. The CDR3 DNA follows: TGTGCCAGCAGTCCCACCGGAACAGCAAATTCACCCCTCCACTTT.

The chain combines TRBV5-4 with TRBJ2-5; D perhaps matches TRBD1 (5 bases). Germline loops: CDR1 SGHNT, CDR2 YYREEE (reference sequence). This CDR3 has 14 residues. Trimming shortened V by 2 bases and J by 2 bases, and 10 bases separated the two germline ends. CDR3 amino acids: CASSFRQGQETQYF. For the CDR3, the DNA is TGTGCCAGCAGCTTCCGCCAGGGACAAGAGACCCAGTACTTC.

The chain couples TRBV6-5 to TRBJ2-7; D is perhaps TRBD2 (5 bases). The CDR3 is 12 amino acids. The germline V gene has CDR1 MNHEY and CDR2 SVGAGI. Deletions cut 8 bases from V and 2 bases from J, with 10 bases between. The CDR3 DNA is TGTGCCAGCGGGGAGCCTACCTACGAGCAGTACTTC. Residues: CASGEPTYEQYF.

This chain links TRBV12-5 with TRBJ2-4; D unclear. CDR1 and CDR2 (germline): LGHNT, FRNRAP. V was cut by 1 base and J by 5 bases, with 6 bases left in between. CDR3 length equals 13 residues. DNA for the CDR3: TGTGCTAGTGGTTTGGCAGGAGAAAACATTCAGTACTTC. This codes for CASGLAGENIQYF.

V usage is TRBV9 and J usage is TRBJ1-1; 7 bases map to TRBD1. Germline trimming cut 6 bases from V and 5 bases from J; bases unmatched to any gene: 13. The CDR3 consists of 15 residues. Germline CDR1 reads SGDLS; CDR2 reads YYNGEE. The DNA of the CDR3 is TGTGCCAGCACCAGGACAGGCCAGACAGGGACTGAAGCTTTCTTT. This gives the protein CASTRTGQTGTEAFF.

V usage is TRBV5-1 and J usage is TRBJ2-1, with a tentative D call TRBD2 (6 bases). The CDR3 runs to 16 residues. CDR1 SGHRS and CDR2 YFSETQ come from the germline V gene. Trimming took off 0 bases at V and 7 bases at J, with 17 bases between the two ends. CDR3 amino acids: CASSLVSASVKNEQFF. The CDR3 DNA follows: TGCGCCAGCAGCTTGGTTTCGGCTAGCGTTAAAAATGAGCAGTTCTTC. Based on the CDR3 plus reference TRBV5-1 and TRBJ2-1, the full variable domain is KAGVTQTPRYLIKTRGQQVTLSCSPISGHRSVSWYQQTPGQGLQFLFEYFSETQRNKGNFPGRFSGRQFSNSRSEMNVSTLELGDSALYLCASSLVSASVKNEQFFGPGTRLTVL.

CDR3 protein: CASSRGAQETQYF. CDR3 in DNA: TGTGCCAGCAGCAGGGGGGCGCAAGAGACCCAGTACTTC. This chain joins TRBV13 and TRBJ2-5, with D possibly called TRBD1 or TRBD2 (6 bases each). The CDR3 spans 13 residues. Germline assignment: CDR1 PRHDT and CDR2 FYEKMQ (reference sequence). Trimming left V 5 bases short and J 2 bases short, with 9 bases between. The full variable domain, rest sourced from reference TRBV13 and TRBJ2-5, is AAGVIQSPRHLIKEKRETATLKCYPIPRHDTVYWYQQGPGQDPQFLISFYEKMQSDKGSIPDRFSAQQFSDYHSELNMSSLELGDSALYFCASSRGAQETQYFGPGTRLLVL.

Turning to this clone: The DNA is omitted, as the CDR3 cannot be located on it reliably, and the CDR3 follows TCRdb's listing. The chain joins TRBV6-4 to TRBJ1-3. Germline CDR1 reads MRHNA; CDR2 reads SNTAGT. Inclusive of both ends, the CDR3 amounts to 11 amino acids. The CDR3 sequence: CASRAETPYIF.

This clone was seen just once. The CDR3 protein is CASSLSSGGTNEQFF. The CDR3 DNA follows: TGTGCCAGCAGCTTAAGTAGCGGGGGGACGAATGAGCAGTTCTTC. The chain uses TRBV7-3 and TRBJ2-1; 10 bases fit TRBD2. J lost 7 bases, V lost 1 base, and 4 bases had no gene match. This CDR3 region has 15 residues. From germline, CDR1 is SGHTA and CDR2 FQGTGA.

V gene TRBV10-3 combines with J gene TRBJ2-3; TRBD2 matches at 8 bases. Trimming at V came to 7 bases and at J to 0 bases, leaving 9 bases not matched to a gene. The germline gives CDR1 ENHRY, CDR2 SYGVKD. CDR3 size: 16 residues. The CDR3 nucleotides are TGTGCCATCACGGGCAGCGCGGGGGGAAGCACAGATACGCAGTATTTT. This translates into CAITGSAGGSTDTQYF.

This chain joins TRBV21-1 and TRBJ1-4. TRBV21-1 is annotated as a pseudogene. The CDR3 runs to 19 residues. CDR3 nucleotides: TGTGCCAGCAGCTTGGGACCTCAGAAACCCCTTGCAACTAATGAAAAACTGTTTTTT. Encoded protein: CASSLGPQKPLATNEKLFF.

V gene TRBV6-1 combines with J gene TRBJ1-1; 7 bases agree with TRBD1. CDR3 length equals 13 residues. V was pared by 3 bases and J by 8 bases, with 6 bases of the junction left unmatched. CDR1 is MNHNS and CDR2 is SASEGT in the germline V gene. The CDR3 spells CASSESRDSEAFF. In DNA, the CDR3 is TGTGCCAGCAGTGAGTCAAGGGACAGCGAAGCTTTCTTT.

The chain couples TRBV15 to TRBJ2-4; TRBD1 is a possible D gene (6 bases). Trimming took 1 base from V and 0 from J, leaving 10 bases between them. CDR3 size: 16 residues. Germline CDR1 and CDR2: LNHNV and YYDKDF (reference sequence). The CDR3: CATSRGTAPAKNIQYF. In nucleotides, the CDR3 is TGTGCCACCAGCAGAGGGACAGCACCAGCCAAAAACATTCAGTACTTC.

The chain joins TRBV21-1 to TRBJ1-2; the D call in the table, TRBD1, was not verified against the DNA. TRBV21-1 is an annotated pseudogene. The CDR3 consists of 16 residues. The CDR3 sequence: CASSMRGQPVNYGYTF. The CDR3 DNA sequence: TGTGCCAGCAGCATGCGAGGACAGCCTGTTAACTATGGCTACACCTTC.

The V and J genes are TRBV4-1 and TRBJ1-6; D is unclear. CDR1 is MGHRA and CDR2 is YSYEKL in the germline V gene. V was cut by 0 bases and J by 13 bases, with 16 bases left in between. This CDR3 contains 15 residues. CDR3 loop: CASSQEGGGSFPLHF. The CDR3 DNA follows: TGCGCCAGCAGCCAAGAGGGAGGAGGGTCTTTCCCCCTCCACTTT.

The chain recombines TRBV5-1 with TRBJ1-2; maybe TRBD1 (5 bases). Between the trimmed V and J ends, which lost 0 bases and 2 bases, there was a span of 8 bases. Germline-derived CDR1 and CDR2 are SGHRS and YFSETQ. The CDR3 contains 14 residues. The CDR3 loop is CASSLGGRNYGYTF. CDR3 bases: TGCGCCAGCAGCTTGGGGGGCCGAAACTATGGCTACACCTTC.

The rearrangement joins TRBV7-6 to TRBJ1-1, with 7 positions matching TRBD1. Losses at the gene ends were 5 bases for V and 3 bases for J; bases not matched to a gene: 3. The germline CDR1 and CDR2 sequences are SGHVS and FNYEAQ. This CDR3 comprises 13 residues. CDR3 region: CASSATGYTEAFF. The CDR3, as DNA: TGTGCCAGCAGCGCGACAGGGTACACTGAAGCTTTCTTT.

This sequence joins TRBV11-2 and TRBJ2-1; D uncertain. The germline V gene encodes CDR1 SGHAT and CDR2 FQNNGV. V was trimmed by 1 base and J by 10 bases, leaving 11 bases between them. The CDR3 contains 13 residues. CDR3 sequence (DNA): TGTGCCAGCAGCTTAGGGACCCTCTCGGAGCAGTTCTTC. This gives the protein CASSLGTLSEQFF.